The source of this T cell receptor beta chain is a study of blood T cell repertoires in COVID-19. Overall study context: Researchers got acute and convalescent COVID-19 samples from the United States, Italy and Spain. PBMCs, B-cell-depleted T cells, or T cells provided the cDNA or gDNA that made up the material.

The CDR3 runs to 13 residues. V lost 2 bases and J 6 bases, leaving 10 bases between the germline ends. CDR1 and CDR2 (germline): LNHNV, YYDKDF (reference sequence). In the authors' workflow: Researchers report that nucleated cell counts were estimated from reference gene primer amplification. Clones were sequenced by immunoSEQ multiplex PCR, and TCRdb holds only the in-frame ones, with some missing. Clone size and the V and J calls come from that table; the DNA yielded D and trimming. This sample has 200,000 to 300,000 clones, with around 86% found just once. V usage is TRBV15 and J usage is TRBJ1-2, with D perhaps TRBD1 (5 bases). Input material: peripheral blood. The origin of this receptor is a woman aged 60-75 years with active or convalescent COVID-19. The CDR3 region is CATSRLQGHGYTF. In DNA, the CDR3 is TGTGCCACCAGCAGACTCCAGGGCCATGGCTACACCTTC. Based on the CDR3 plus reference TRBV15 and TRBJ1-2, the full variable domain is DAMVIQNPRYQVTQFGKPVTLSCSQTLNHNVMYWYQQKSSQAPKLLFHYYDKDFNNEADTPDNFQSRRPNTSFCFLDIRSPGLGDTAMYLCATSRLQGHGYTFGSGTRLTVV.